One and the same sample provided the 22 T cell receptor beta chains below, sequenced in a study of follicular helper T cells after annual influenza vaccination. The repertoire was sequenced with immunoSEQ multiplex PCR; TCRdb's copy has only in-frame clones and lacks some. The sample carries about 9,800 clones, under 90% recorded once. Indicated time point: 2014-2015 season, 7 days after vaccination. The sequencing here drew on CXCR5- memory CD4+ T cells sorted from blood, taken 7 days after influenza vaccination. The receptors here all came from an adult who received the influenza vaccine.

The J gene is TRBJ2-3, the V gene TRBV27; 7 bases fit TRBD2. The ends lost 0 bases at V and 2 bases at J; junction bases unmatched: 8. The CDR3 is made up of 17 amino acids. Germline V gives CDR1 MNHEY, CDR2 SMNVEV (reference sequence). CDR3 region: CASSLSVGTTITDTQYF. For the CDR3, the DNA is TGTGCCAGCAGTTTATCGGTCGGGACTACGATCACAGATACGCAGTATTTT.

The chain couples TRBV9 to TRBJ1-4, with TRBD1 matching 8 bases. Germline V gene sequence: CDR1 SGDLS, CDR2 YYNGEE. CDR3 length: 14 residues. V gave up 3 bases and J gave up 7 bases; unmatched junction bases: 5. CDR3 in DNA: TGTGCCAGCAGCGCAGGGGGCGCGGGTGAAAAACTGTTTTTT. Residues: CASSAGGAGEKLFF.

The chain has TRBV7-3 and TRBJ2-1; a possible D gene is TRBD2 (5 bases). CDR3 length: 13 amino acids. The V end lost 0 bases, the J end lost 6 bases, and 6 bases lay between the germline ends. From germline, CDR1 is SGHTA and CDR2 FQGTGA. CDR3 residues: CASSLTEGNEQFF. The CDR3, as DNA: TGTGCCAGCAGCTTAACAGAGGGCAATGAGCAGTTCTTC.

The chain recombines TRBV6-1 with TRBJ2-3; TRBD1 is a possible D gene (5 bases). Germline CDR1 is MNHNS and CDR2 is SASEGT. The CDR3 has 15 residues. V lost 4 bases and J 0 bases, leaving 11 bases between the germline ends. CDR3 region: CASSGGYPSTDTQYF. The CDR3 DNA reads as TGTGCCAGCAGTGGGGGCTACCCGAGCACAGATACGCAGTATTTT.

This chain joins TRBV5-3 and TRBJ2-5; 11 nucleotides line up with TRBD2. TRBV5-3 carries the ORF label, with uncertain function. J was trimmed by 2 bases and V by 0 bases; bases with no gene match: 9. The CDR3 has 18 residues. CDR3 DNA sequence: TGTGCCAGAAGCTTGGGGGCTAGCGGGGGGACCCCTCAAGAGACCCAGTACTTC. Its protein is CARSLGASGGTPQETQYF.

This chain connects TRBV4-2 to TRBJ1-4; D gene unclear. This CDR3 contains 14 residues. CDR1 LGHNA and CDR2 YNFKEQ come from the germline V gene. The ends were cut back, 0 bases at V and 7 bases at J, with 9 bases in the middle. CDR3 DNA: TGTGCCAGCAGCCAAGACAGCGGGCTTGAAAAACTGTTTTTT. Residues: CASSQDSGLEKLFF.

The chain is built from TRBV7-8 and TRBJ2-7; weak D call: TRBD1 (6 bases). The CDR3 runs 13 residues. V gave up 1 base and J gave up 6 bases, with 10 bases separating them. CDR1 and CDR2 from the germline V gene are SGHVS and FQNEAQ. CDR3 region: CASSLVRGSEQYF. CDR3 nucleotide sequence: TGTGCCAGCAGCTTAGTCAGGGGAAGCGAGCAGTACTTC.

V is TRBV27 and J is TRBJ1-1; no clear D gene. CDR1 is MNHEY and CDR2 is SMNVEV in the germline V gene (reference sequence). The V end lost 3 bases, the J end lost 6 bases, and 11 bases lay between the germline ends. The CDR3 runs 13 residues. CDR3 region: CASSFGRSAEAFF. The CDR3 coding sequence is TGTGCCAGCAGTTTCGGCAGGAGCGCTGAAGCTTTCTTT.

The CDR3 loop is CASSRSGTGHSPLHF. The CDR3 DNA reads as TGTGCCAGCAGCCGTTCCGGGACAGGGCATTCACCCCTCCACTTT. The genes are TRBV5-4 and TRBJ1-6; 9 bases are a match to TRBD1. V dropped 4 bases and J dropped 8; count of bases not matched to a gene: 7. Germline V gene sequence: CDR1 SGHNT, CDR2 YYREEE (reference sequence). CDR3 length: 15 amino acids.

V is TRBV6-5 and J is TRBJ2-7; TRBD1 matches 9 bases. Looked up from germline, CDR1 is MNHEY and CDR2 is SVGAGI. The CDR3 loop spans 15 amino acids. V gave up 6 bases and J gave up 0 bases; unmatched junction bases: 6. The CDR3 nucleotides are TGTGCCAGCAGCCCAGACAGGGGGTTCTCCTACGAGCAGTACTTC. Its translation is CASSPDRGFSYEQYF.

The chain uses TRBV10-3 and TRBJ1-6; D is unclear. Trimming removed 10 bases at V and 10 bases at J, with 14 bases between. This CDR3 is built from 12 residues. Germline V gives CDR1 ENHRY, CDR2 SYGVKD. The CDR3 loop is CATGGLDSPLHF. CDR3 DNA sequence: TGTGCCACGGGAGGTTTGGACTCACCCCTCCACTTT.

The rearrangement joins TRBV7-9 to TRBJ2-2; weak D call: TRBD1 (5 bases). The CDR3 is made up of 16 amino acids. V shed 5 bases and J shed 6 bases, with 19 bases lying between them. Germline-derived CDR1 and CDR2 are SEHNR and FQNEAQ (reference sequence). CDR3 protein: CASSLRAGHRAGELFF. Written as DNA, the CDR3 is TGTGCCAGCAGCCTCCGGGCAGGACACCGGGCCGGGGAGCTGTTTTTT.

The chain links TRBV9 to TRBJ2-5, with a possible D match to TRBD1 (5 bases). The CDR3 loop spans 13 amino acids. V lost 3 bases and J 1 base, leaving 7 bases between the germline ends. Germline V lookup: CDR1 SGDLS, CDR2 YYNGEE. Written as DNA, the CDR3 is TGTGCCAGCAGCGACAGGTCCCAAGAGACCCAGTACTTC. Protein: CASSDRSQETQYF. The full variable domain, with the rest looked up from reference TRBV9 and TRBJ2-5, is DSGVTQTPKHLITATGQRVTLRCSPRSGDLSVYWYQQSLDQGLQFLIQYYNGEERAKGNILERFSAQQFPDLHSELNLSSLELGDSALYFCASSDRSQETQYFGPGTRLLVL.

The CDR3 DNA reads TGCGCCAGCAAATTAGGACTAGCGTATTCCTACAATGAGCAGTTCTTC. Protein product: CASKLGLAYSYNEQFF. The chain combines TRBV4-1 with TRBJ2-1, with TRBD2 matching 9 bases. This CDR3 is 16 amino acids long. J lost 1 base, V lost 7 bases, and 8 bases had no gene match. Germline V lookup: CDR1 MGHRA, CDR2 YSYEKL.

V is TRBV9 and J is TRBJ1-3, with 7 nucleotides matching TRBD1. CDR3 size: 16 residues. The V segment lost 3 bases and the J segment 2 bases; nucleotides outside the gene matches: 8. The germline V gene encodes CDR1 SGDLS and CDR2 YYNGEE. CDR3 coding DNA: TGTGCCAGCAGCGCACAAACAGGGGCACCTGGAAACACCATATATTTT. It codes for CASSAQTGAPGNTIYF.

The chain combines TRBV5-4 with TRBJ2-1, with 8 bases aligning to TRBD1. Germline V CDR1 and CDR2: SGHNT, YYREEE (reference sequence). CDR3 size: 15 residues. V was pared by 3 bases and J by 7 bases, with 9 bases of the junction left unmatched. The CDR3 spells CASSWKGQGGNEQFF. The CDR3, as DNA: TGTGCCAGCAGCTGGAAAGGACAGGGTGGGAATGAGCAGTTCTTC. Using reference TRBV5-4 and TRBJ2-1 for the parts outside the CDR3, the full variable domain is ETGVTQSPTHLIKTRGQQVTLRCSSQSGHNTVSWYQQALGQGPQFIFQYYREEENGRGNFPPRFSGLQFPNYSSELNVNALELDDSALYLCASSWKGQGGNEQFFGPGTRLTVL.

The chain employs TRBV7-3 and TRBJ1-1, with TRBD1 matching over 8 bases. The germline gives CDR1 SGHTA, CDR2 FQGTGA. Trimming removed 5 bases from V and 4 bases from J; junction bases left unmatched: 6. This CDR3 is built from 14 residues. CDR3 sequence: CASSVDRAGTEAFF. The CDR3 DNA follows: TGTGCCAGCAGCGTGGACAGGGCTGGCACTGAAGCTTTCTTT.

The chain carries TRBV29-1 and TRBJ1-1; the D is unclear. The CDR3 has 10 residues. V lost 4 bases and J 3 bases, leaving 3 bases between the germline ends. Germline-derived CDR1 and CDR2 are SQVTM and ANQGSEA. In DNA form, the CDR3 reads TGCAGCGTTGGGGACACTGAAGCTTTCTTT. Translating it yields CSVGDTEAFF.

The genes are TRBV5-1 and TRBJ2-5; D not resolved. Germline CDR1 is SGHRS and CDR2 is YFSETQ. The CDR3 consists of 11 residues. Trimming removed 2 bases at V and 3 bases at J, with 2 bases between. CDR3 residues: CASSFKETQYF. In DNA form, the CDR3 reads TGCGCCAGCAGCTTTAAAGAGACCCAGTACTTC.

Only one count was recorded for this clone. The chain combines TRBV4-2 with TRBJ1-3, with 9 bases lining up with TRBD1. V dropped 2 bases and J dropped 1; count of bases not matched to a gene: 9. This CDR3 has 18 amino acids. The germline CDR1 and CDR2 sequences are LGHNA and YNFKEQ. CDR3 in amino acids: CASSQQGGTGISGNTIYF. CDR3 sequence (DNA): TGTGCCAGCAGCCAACAAGGGGGGACAGGGATATCTGGAAACACCATATATTTT.

The genes are TRBV5-5 and TRBJ1-2; TRBD1 is a possible D gene (6 bases). The CDR3 runs 14 residues. Germline V gene lookup returns CDR1 SGHKS and CDR2 YYEKEE (reference sequence). Trimming left V 4 bases short and J 4 bases short, with 14 bases between. CDR3 protein: CASSPMRGFYGYTF. For the CDR3, the DNA is TGTGCCAGCAGCCCCATGAGGGGGTTCTATGGCTACACCTTC.

The rearrangement joins TRBV5-1 to TRBJ1-3, with D hard to call. Germline V gene data show CDR1 as SGHRS and CDR2 as YFSETQ. Trimming removed 3 bases from V and 0 bases from J, with 4 bases in between. The CDR3 has 13 residues. DNA of the CDR3: TGCGCCAGCAGCTACGACTCTGGAAACACCATATATTTT. Amino acids: CASSYDSGNTIYF. Drawing the rest from reference TRBV5-1 and TRBJ1-3, the complete variable domain is KAGVTQTPRYLIKTRGQQVTLSCSPISGHRSVSWYQQTPGQGLQFLFEYFSETQRNKGNFPGRFSGRQFSNSRSEMNVSTLELGDSALYLCASSYDSGNTIYFGEGSWLTVV.